A single sample is the source of the 4 T cell receptor beta chains below, sequenced in a study of PD-L1 blockade in urothelial cancer. Sequenced by immunoSEQ multiplex PCR; TCRdb stores in-frame clones only, minus some. The sample carries about 21,000 clones, 90% recorded once. Source: PBMCs, taken around atezolizumab (anti-PD-L1) treatment. The source is a woman in her fifties or sixties with urothelial cancer.

The chain uses TRBV28 and TRBJ2-5, with a tentative D call TRBD2 (6 bases). The germline CDR1 and CDR2 sequences are MDHEN and SYDVKM. The V end lost 3 bases, the J end lost 2 bases, and 22 bases lay between the germline ends. This CDR3 region has 18 residues. The CDR3 reads CASSFRSPLAGIQETQYF. CDR3 bases: TGTGCCAGCAGTTTCCGGTCTCCCCTTGCGGGGATACAAGAGACCCAGTACTTC.

The chain carries TRBV7-3 and TRBJ2-7; perhaps TRBD1 as D (7 bases). CDR3 length equals 17 residues. Between the trimmed V and J ends, which lost 3 bases and 3 bases, there was a span of 21 bases. In germline, CDR1 is SGHTA, CDR2 FQGTGA. The CDR3 DNA is TGTGCCAGCAGCTTCCAGGGGGGTGGGAGGCCCCGCTACGAGCAGTACTTC. It codes for CASSFQGGGRPRYEQYF.

The chain links TRBV7-9 to TRBJ2-7; a possible D gene is TRBD1 (6 bases). V dropped 5 bases and J dropped 3 bases, with 20 bases sitting between them. The CDR3 runs to 16 residues. The germline V gene has CDR1 SEHNR and CDR2 FQNEAQ (reference sequence). CDR3 coding DNA: TGTGCCAGCAGCCCAAAGGACAGTATGGACCTCTACGAGCAGTACTTC. Protein sequence: CASSPKDSMDLYEQYF.

This clone was counted once. The chain is built from TRBV6-5 and TRBJ1-2; 10 bases agree with TRBD1. V lost 5 bases, J lost 4 bases, and 4 bases stayed unmatched. CDR3 size: 14 residues. Germline CDR1 reads MNHEY; CDR2 reads SVGAGI. The CDR3 protein is CASSGQGVGYGYTF. CDR3 nucleotide sequence: TGTGCCAGCAGTGGACAGGGGGTAGGCTATGGCTACACCTTC.